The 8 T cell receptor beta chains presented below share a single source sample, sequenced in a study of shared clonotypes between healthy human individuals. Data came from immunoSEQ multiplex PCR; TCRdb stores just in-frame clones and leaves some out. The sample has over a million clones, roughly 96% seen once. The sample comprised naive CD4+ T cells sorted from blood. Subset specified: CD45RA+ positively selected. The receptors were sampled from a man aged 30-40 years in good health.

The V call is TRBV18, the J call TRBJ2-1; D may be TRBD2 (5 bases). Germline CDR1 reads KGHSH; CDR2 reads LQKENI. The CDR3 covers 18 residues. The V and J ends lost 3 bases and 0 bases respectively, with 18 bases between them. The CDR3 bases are TGTGCCAGCTCACCGGCCTTAGGCGGGCTGGGCTCCTACAATGAGCAGTTCTTC. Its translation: CASSPALGGLGSYNEQFF.

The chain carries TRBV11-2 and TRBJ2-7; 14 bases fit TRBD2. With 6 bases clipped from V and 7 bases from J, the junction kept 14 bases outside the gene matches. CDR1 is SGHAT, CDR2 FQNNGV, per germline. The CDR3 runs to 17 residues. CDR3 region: CASRPGVGTSGSWEQYF. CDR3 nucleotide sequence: TGTGCCAGCAGACCCGGGGTAGGGACTAGCGGGAGTTGGGAGCAGTACTTC.

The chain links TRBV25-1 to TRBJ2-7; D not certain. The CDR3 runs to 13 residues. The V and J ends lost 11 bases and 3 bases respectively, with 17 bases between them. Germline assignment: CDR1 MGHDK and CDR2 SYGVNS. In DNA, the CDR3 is TGTGCCTGCCGGACGGACGTAGGCTACGAGCAGTACTTC. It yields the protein CACRTDVGYEQYF.

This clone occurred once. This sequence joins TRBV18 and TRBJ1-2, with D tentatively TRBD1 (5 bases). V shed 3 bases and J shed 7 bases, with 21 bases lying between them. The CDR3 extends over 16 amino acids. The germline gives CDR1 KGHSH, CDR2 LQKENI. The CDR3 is CASSPSRGRVLGGYTF. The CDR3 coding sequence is TGTGCCAGCTCACCCAGCCGGGGGAGGGTGCTTGGTGGCTACACCTTC.

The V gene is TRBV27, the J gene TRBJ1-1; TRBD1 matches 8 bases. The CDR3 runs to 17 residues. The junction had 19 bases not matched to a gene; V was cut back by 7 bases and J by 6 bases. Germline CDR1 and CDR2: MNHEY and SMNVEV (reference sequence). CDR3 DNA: TGTGCCAGCACCCCAAGGGGGACAGGCCTTTCCCCCCCTGAAGCTTTCTTT. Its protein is CASTPRGTGLSPPEAFF.

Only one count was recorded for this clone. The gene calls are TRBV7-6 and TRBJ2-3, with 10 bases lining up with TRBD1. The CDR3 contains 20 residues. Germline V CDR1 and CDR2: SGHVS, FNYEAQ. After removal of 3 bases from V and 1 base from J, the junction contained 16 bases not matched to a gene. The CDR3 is CASSFIDRGRGAVGTDTQYF. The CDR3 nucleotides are TGTGCCAGCAGCTTTATCGACAGGGGGCGCGGGGCTGTCGGCACAGATACGCAGTATTTT.

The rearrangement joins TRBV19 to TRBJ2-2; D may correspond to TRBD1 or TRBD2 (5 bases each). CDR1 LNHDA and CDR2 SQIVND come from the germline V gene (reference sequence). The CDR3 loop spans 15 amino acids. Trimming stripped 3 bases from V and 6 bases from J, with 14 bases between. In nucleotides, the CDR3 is TGTGCCAGTAGTATTGGGACCCGTCGGCCCGGGGAGCTGTTTTTT. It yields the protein CASSIGTRRPGELFF. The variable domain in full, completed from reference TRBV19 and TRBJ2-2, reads DGGITQSPKYLFRKEGQNVTLSCEQNLNHDAMYWYRQDPGQGLRLIYYSQIVNDFQKGDIAEGYSVSREKKESFPLTVTSAQKNPTAFYLCASSIGTRRPGELFFGEGSRLTVL.

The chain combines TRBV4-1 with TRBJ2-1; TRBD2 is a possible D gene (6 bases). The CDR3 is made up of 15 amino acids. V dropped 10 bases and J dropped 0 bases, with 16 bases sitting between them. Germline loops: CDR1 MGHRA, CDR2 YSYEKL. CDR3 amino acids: CATRRAGSSYNEQFF. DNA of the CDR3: TGCGCCACCAGGAGGGCGGGGAGCTCCTACAATGAGCAGTTCTTC.